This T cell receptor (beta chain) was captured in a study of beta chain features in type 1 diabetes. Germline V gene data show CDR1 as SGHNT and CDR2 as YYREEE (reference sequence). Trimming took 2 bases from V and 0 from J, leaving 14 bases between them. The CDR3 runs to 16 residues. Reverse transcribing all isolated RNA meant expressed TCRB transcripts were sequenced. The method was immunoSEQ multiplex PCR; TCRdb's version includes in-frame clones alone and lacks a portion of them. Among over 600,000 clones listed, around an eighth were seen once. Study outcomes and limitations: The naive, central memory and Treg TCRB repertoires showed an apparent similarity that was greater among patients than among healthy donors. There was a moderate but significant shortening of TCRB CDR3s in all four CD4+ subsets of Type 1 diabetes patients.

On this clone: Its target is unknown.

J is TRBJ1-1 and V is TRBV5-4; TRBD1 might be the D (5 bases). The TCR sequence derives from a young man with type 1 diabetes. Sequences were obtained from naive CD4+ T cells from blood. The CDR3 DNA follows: TGTGCCAGCAGCTTACGCGTATCGGACATGAACACTGAAGCTTTCTTT. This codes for CASSLRVSDMNTEAFF.